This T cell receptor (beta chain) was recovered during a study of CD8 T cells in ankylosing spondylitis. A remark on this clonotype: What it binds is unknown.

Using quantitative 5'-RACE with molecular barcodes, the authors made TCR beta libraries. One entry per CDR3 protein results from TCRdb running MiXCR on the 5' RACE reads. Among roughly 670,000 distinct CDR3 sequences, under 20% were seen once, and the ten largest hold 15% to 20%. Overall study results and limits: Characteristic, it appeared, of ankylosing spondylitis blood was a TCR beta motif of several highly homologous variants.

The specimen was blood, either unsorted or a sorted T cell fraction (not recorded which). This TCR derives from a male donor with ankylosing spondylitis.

The CDR3 DNA follows: TGTGCCAGCAGCTTAGACATCGCCTACGAGCAGTACTTC. It is translated as CASSLDIAYEQYF. The chain employs TRBV11-2 and TRBJ2-7; D gene ambiguous. V lost 0 bases and J 2 bases, leaving 5 bases between the germline ends. CDR1 is SGHAT and CDR2 is FQNNGV in the germline V gene. The CDR3 is 13 amino acids.